These 3 T cell receptor beta chains came from one sample sequenced in a study of blood T cell repertoires in COVID-19. Sequenced by immunoSEQ multiplex PCR; TCRdb stores in-frame clones only, minus some. This table holds roughly 380,000 clones, over 75% found once. The source material was peripheral blood. Receptors were obtained from a woman aged 40 to 50 with COVID-19, enrolled during active disease.

The V call is TRBV5-1, the J call TRBJ1-5; TRBD1 is a possible D gene (6 bases). The CDR3 has 15 amino acids. Trimming took off 0 bases at V and 1 base at J, with 8 bases between the two ends. CDR1 SGHRS and CDR2 YFSETQ come from the germline V gene. The chain's CDR3 is CASSLGQGSNQPQHF. As DNA, the CDR3 is TGCGCCAGCAGCTTGGGGCAGGGGAGCAATCAGCCCCAGCATTTT.

The chain couples TRBV7-2 to TRBJ1-1, with unresolved D. The V gene lost 3 bases and the J gene lost 2 bases, with 10 bases spanning the gap. The CDR3 has 14 residues. Germline V gives CDR1 SGHTA, CDR2 FQGNSA. The CDR3 is CASSLGSANTEAFF. The CDR3 region has the DNA TGTGCCAGCAGCTTGGGTAGCGCAAACACTGAAGCTTTCTTT. Full variable domain (rest looked up from reference TRBV7-2 and TRBJ1-1): GAGVSQSPSNKVTEKGKDVELRCDPISGHTALYWYRQSLGQGLEFLIYFQGNSAPDKSGLPSDRFSAERTGGSVSTLTIQRTQQEDSAVYLCASSLGSANTEAFFGQGTRLTVV.

The chain has TRBV4-3 and TRBJ1-2, with 9 bases lining up with TRBD1. The CDR3 is 14 amino acids. V gave up 2 bases and J gave up 6 bases; unmatched junction bases: 4. CDR1 is LGHNA and CDR2 is YSLEER in the germline V gene. CDR3 protein: CASSQPDRGNGYTF. Here the CDR3 DNA reads TGCGCCAGCAGCCAACCCGACAGGGGGAATGGCTACACCTTC.